These 25 T cell receptor beta chains share one sample of origin, sequenced in a study of T cells after somatic rescue of genetic block. Generated by immunoSEQ multiplex PCR, the TCRdb table keeps only in-frame clones and is missing some. The sample lists 70,000 or so clones; around 92% were seen once. Source material: peripheral blood mononuclear cells (PBMCs). The receptor source for this set is a man in his forties.

The CDR3 bases are TGTGCCAGCAGCCAACCGACAGGGTTGGAGCAGTACTTC. Its translation: CASSQPTGLEQYF. The rearrangement uses TRBV16 and TRBJ2-7; TRBD1 aligns across 7 bases. This CDR3 has 13 amino acids. Per the germline V gene, CDR1 is KGHSY and CDR2 is FQNENV. V lost 2 bases and J lost 7; bases outside the gene matches: 5.

This clone came up once. The chain joins TRBV19 to TRBJ1-2; 9 positions agree with TRBD1. The V segment lost 6 bases and the J segment 1 base; nucleotides outside the gene matches: 6. Germline V gene data show CDR1 as LNHDA and CDR2 as SQIVND (reference sequence). The CDR3 length is 15 residues. In DNA, the CDR3 is TGTGCCAGTAGACTCCGGGACAGGGTTAACTATGGCTACACCTTC. It is translated as CASRLRDRVNYGYTF.

The CDR3 sequence: CASSQVQGEVNTIYF. In DNA, the CDR3 is TGCGCCAGCAGCCAAGTCCAGGGGGAGGTAAACACCATATATTTT. This sequence joins TRBV4-1 and TRBJ1-3; 7 bases align to TRBD1. CDR1 is MGHRA, CDR2 YSYEKL, per germline. This CDR3 has 15 amino acids. V was clipped by 1 base and J by 6 bases; unmatched bases: 6.

The gene calls are TRBV18 and TRBJ2-1; TRBD2 might be the D (6 bases). CDR3 length: 15 amino acids. V was clipped by 0 bases and J by 5 bases, with 11 bases between them. Germline V gene sequence: CDR1 KGHSH, CDR2 LQKENI. CDR3 in DNA: TGTGCCAGCTCACCACCAGGAGGGCTTAACAATGAGCAGTTCTTC. This gives the protein CASSPPGGLNNEQFF.

The chain joins TRBV9 to TRBJ2-3; 7 bases are a match to TRBD1. V was pared by 3 bases and J by 5 bases, with 9 bases of the junction left unmatched. This CDR3 contains 15 residues. CDR1 and CDR2 from the germline V gene are SGDLS and YYNGEE. The CDR3 coding sequence is TGTGCCAGCAGCGAGGCACCCGACAGGGTAGATACGCAGTATTTT. Translation gives CASSEAPDRVDTQYF.

The V and J genes are TRBV18 and TRBJ2-3; TRBD2 matches 9 bases. The CDR3 length is 15 residues. Per germline, CDR1 KGHSH and CDR2 LQKENI. The V and J ends lost 6 bases and 0 bases, in that order; junction bases with no gene match: 4. The CDR3 DNA follows: TGTGCCAGCTCTCGGAGCGGGGGGAGCACAGATACGCAGTATTTT. This encodes CASSRSGGSTDTQYF. The entire variable domain, with the rest obtained from reference TRBV18 and TRBJ2-3, is as follows: NAGVMQNPRHLVRRRGQEARLRCSPMKGHSHVYWYRQLPEEGLKFMVYLQKENIIDESGMPKERFSAEFPKEGPSILRIQQVVRGDSAAYFCASSRSGGSTDTQYFGPGTRLTVL.

This rearrangement joins TRBV29-1 to TRBJ2-7; 7 positions match TRBD2. Unmatched junction bases numbered 3, after V lost 4 bases and J lost 0 bases. Germline V gene data show CDR1 as SQVTM and CDR2 as ANQGSEA. The CDR3 totals 13 residues. The CDR3 reads CSVVGGSSYEQYF. The DNA for the CDR3 is TGCAGCGTTGTGGGCGGGAGCTCCTACGAGCAGTACTTC.

The rearrangement joins TRBV6-5 to TRBJ2-5, with D possibly TRBD2 on 5 matching bases. Germline CDR1 is MNHEY and CDR2 is SVGAGI. This CDR3 has 14 residues. V lost 2 bases and J lost 2, with 9 bases in between. CDR3 DNA: TGTGCCAGCAGTTACGAGGGCAGTCAAGAGACCCAGTACTTC. This sequence encodes CASSYEGSQETQYF.

The rearrangement links TRBV19 to TRBJ2-3; possible D gene TRBD2, 6 bases. Germline CDR1 reads LNHDA; CDR2 reads SQIVND (reference sequence). This CDR3 comprises 17 residues. The V gene lost 4 bases and the J gene lost 2 bases, with 19 bases spanning the gap. CDR3 sequence: CASSTNGGAPITDTQYF. The CDR3 DNA reads as TGTGCCAGTAGTACAAACGGGGGAGCACCCATCACAGATACGCAGTATTTT.

The chain couples TRBV7-2 to TRBJ1-2, with 11 bases matching TRBD1. Germline V lookup: CDR1 SGHTA, CDR2 FQGNSA. The CDR3 sequence is 16 residues long. V lost 3 bases and J lost 4; bases outside the gene matches: 7. Written as DNA, the CDR3 is TGTGCCAGCAGCTTCCAGGACAGGGGGCGCGGCTATGGCTACACCTTC. Translated: CASSFQDRGRGYGYTF.

The chain employs TRBV11-3 and TRBJ2-1; 7 nucleotides align to TRBD2. The CDR3 spans 15 residues. The germline V gene has CDR1 SGHNT and CDR2 YENEEA. The junction had 10 bases not matched to a gene; V was cut back by 4 bases and J by 7 bases. The CDR3 DNA is TGTGCCAGCAGCTATGGGGGGGGAGGAACTAATGAGCAGTTCTTC. It is translated as CASSYGGGGTNEQFF.

The chain joins TRBV5-1 to TRBJ1-5; 10 bases agree with TRBD1. Trimming at V came to 4 bases and at J to 5 bases, leaving 3 bases not matched to a gene. The germline V gene encodes CDR1 SGHRS and CDR2 YFSETQ. CDR3 size: 14 residues. CDR3 loop: CASSGDRGDQPQHF. The CDR3 nucleotides are TGCGCCAGCAGCGGGGACAGGGGAGATCAGCCCCAGCATTTT.

J is TRBJ2-7 and V is TRBV19; weak D call: TRBD2 (5 bases). Germline V gene data show CDR1 as LNHDA and CDR2 as SQIVND (reference sequence). The CDR3 is 14 residues long. V lost 5 bases and J 5 bases, leaving 16 bases between the germline ends. The CDR3 nucleotides read TGTGCCAGTAGTTCGGACTTCGGTTTCAACGAGCAGTACTTC. This gives the protein CASSSDFGFNEQYF.

The chain employs TRBV7-2 and TRBJ1-1; no clear D. Germline V CDR1 and CDR2: SGHTA, FQGNSA. There are 15 residues in the CDR3. Trimming removed 6 bases at V and 0 bases at J, with 14 bases between. This chain's CDR3 is CASRLHQAVNTEAFF. CDR3 sequence (DNA): TGTGCCAGCAGGCTACATCAGGCTGTGAACACTGAAGCTTTCTTT.

This chain links TRBV4-1 with TRBJ2-3; D uncertain. The V end was cut by 4 bases, the J end by 8 bases, with 28 bases between. The CDR3 runs 18 residues. Germline loops: CDR1 MGHRA, CDR2 YSYEKL. The CDR3 spells CASSPKTGHYPEAGTQYF. DNA of the CDR3: TGCGCCAGCAGCCCCAAGACTGGCCACTACCCCGAGGCCGGTACGCAGTATTTT.

The chain has TRBV28 and TRBJ1-3; D is uncertain. V was clipped by 6 bases and J by 0 bases, with 6 bases between them. The CDR3 extends over 13 amino acids. The V gene's germline CDR1 is MDHEN and CDR2 SYDVKM. The DNA of the CDR3 is TGTGCCAGCAGGCCCCCCTCTGGAAACACCATATATTTT. It encodes CASRPPSGNTIYF.

This clone was counted only a few times. CDR3 sequence: CASSVAGFGNQPQHF. The CDR3, as DNA: TGTGCCAGCAGTGTTGCGGGGTTCGGCAATCAGCCCCAGCATTTT. The chain has TRBV2 and TRBJ1-5; D is ambiguous. Germline assignment: CDR1 SNHLY and CDR2 FYNNEI. V shed 4 bases and J shed 2 bases, with 12 bases lying between them. The CDR3 runs 15 residues.

The chain employs TRBV18 and TRBJ2-3; 7 bases agree with TRBD2. The V segment lost 0 bases and the J segment 1 base; nucleotides outside the gene matches: 4. The CDR3 totals 16 residues. The germline V gene encodes CDR1 KGHSH and CDR2 LQKENI. In DNA, the CDR3 is TGTGCCAGCTCACCACCACTAGCGACCCGCACAGATACGCAGTATTTT. Encoded protein: CASSPPLATRTDTQYF.

This clone was counted once. CDR3 residues: CASSSSQGLGNTIYF. DNA for the CDR3: TGTGCCAGCAGTTCGTCCCAGGGTTTAGGAAACACCATATATTTT. The chain links TRBV2 to TRBJ1-3; perhaps TRBD1 as D (5 bases). CDR3 length: 15 amino acids. Germline CDR1 and CDR2: SNHLY and FYNNEI. Trimming stripped 5 bases from V and 4 bases from J, with 15 bases between.

This chain joins TRBV19 and TRBJ2-6; perhaps TRBD2 as D (5 bases). The CDR3 contains 15 residues. Between the trimmed V and J ends, which lost 3 bases and 0 bases, there was a span of 6 bases. The germline V gene encodes CDR1 LNHDA and CDR2 SQIVND (reference sequence). The CDR3 coding sequence is TGTGCCAGTAGTATTGAGGGCTCTGGGGCCAACGTCCTGACTTTC. Residues: CASSIEGSGANVLTF.

The chain has TRBV28 and TRBJ2-5; D tentatively reads TRBD1 or TRBD2 (5 bases each). The V end was cut by 3 bases, the J end by 4 bases, with 12 bases between. The CDR3 is made up of 14 amino acids. Germline loops: CDR1 MDHEN, CDR2 SYDVKM. DNA for the CDR3: TGTGCCAGCAGTTTCGCAGGGACGGTAGAGACCCAGTACTTC. It codes for CASSFAGTVETQYF.

This clone came up once. The chain employs TRBV10-1 and TRBJ2-1; 8 bases agree with TRBD2. In germline, CDR1 is WNHNN, CDR2 SYGVQD (reference sequence). The CDR3 has 14 amino acids. After removal of 4 bases from V and 7 bases from J, the junction contained 6 bases not matched to a gene. CDR3: CASSGAGGRNEQFF. The DNA for the CDR3 is TGCGCCAGCAGTGGTGCGGGGGGTCGGAATGAGCAGTTCTTC.

The J gene is TRBJ2-3, the V gene TRBV10-1; maybe TRBD2 (5 bases). The CDR3 extends over 18 amino acids. The V end lost 0 bases, the J end lost 0 bases, and 16 bases lay between the germline ends. Per germline, CDR1 WNHNN and CDR2 SYGVQD (reference sequence). DNA for the CDR3: TGCGCCAGCAGTGAGTCCCTCCTCGGGCGGACTAGCACAGATACGCAGTATTTT. Translation gives CASSESLLGRTSTDTQYF.

This clone appeared a single time. The chain is built from TRBV5-1 and TRBJ2-1, with 8 bases aligning to TRBD1. Germline trimming cut 5 bases from V and 8 bases from J; bases unmatched to any gene: 9. This CDR3 spans 14 amino acids. CDR1 and CDR2 (germline): SGHRS, YFSETQ. The CDR3 region is CASRGQAPWDEQFF. The CDR3 coding sequence is TGCGCCAGCAGGGGACAGGCCCCTTGGGATGAGCAGTTCTTC.

V and J are TRBV9 and TRBJ2-7; the match to TRBD1 covers 7 bases. Germline-derived CDR1 and CDR2 are SGDLS and YYNGEE. CDR3 length: 15 amino acids. V lost 4 bases and J lost 0; bases outside the gene matches: 7. CDR3 nucleotides: TGTGCCAGCAGCCTACAGGGGTCTAGCTCCTACGAGCAGTACTTC. Translating it yields CASSLQGSSSYEQYF.